The 8 T cell receptor beta chains given below trace back to one sample, sequenced in a study of blood T cell repertoires in COVID-19. The protocol was immunoSEQ multiplex PCR, while the TCRdb copy is restricted to in-frame clones and leaves out a portion. This table has more than 90,000 clones, 75% to 90% appearing once. Sequencing input: peripheral blood. These receptors were taken from a man aged 70 or older with acute or convalescent COVID-19.

The genes are TRBV5-1 and TRBJ2-7; 9 bases match TRBD2. Germline V CDR1 and CDR2: SGHRS, YFSETQ. The CDR3 loop spans 16 amino acids. The V gene end was trimmed by 2 bases and the J gene end by 3 bases; junction bases not matched to a gene: 9. CDR3 coding DNA: TGCGCCAGCAGCTTCGCAACGGGACTAGCTCTCTACGAGCAGTACTTC. It codes for CASSFATGLALYEQYF.

The chain is built from TRBV27 and TRBJ1-1; D is perhaps TRBD1 (5 bases). This CDR3 has 15 residues. Trimming cost V 8 bases and J 4 bases, with 20 bases left between them. Germline CDR1 reads MNHEY; CDR2 reads SMNVEV (reference sequence). The CDR3 is CASGKGRNRGTEAFF. The CDR3 nucleotides are TGTGCCAGCGGGAAAGGACGGAATAGGGGCACTGAAGCTTTCTTT.

The chain joins TRBV9 to TRBJ2-1, with a weak D call TRBD2 (6 bases). The CDR3 runs to 15 residues. Trimming left V 0 bases short and J 2 bases short, with 9 bases between. Germline lookup yields CDR1 SGDLS and CDR2 YYNGEE. CDR3 amino acids: CASSVGGEAYNEQFF. CDR3 bases: TGTGCCAGCAGCGTAGGCGGGGAGGCCTACAATGAGCAGTTCTTC.

The chain couples TRBV18 to TRBJ2-5; possibly TRBD1 for D (6 bases). The CDR3 is made up of 13 amino acids. In germline, CDR1 is KGHSH, CDR2 LQKENI. Deletions cut 6 bases from V and 5 bases from J, with 13 bases between. CDR3 nucleotide sequence: TGTGCCAGCTCTGCAGGGGTACTGGAGACCCAGTACTTC. It codes for CASSAGVLETQYF. The complete variable domain, with remaining parts taken from reference TRBV18 and TRBJ2-5, reads NAGVMQNPRHLVRRRGQEARLRCSPMKGHSHVYWYRQLPEEGLKFMVYLQKENIIDESGMPKERFSAEFPKEGPSILRIQQVVRGDSAAYFCASSAGVLETQYFGPGTRLLVL.

This clone came up a few times. This rearrangement joins TRBV19 to TRBJ2-1; 11 bases align to TRBD2. With 8 bases clipped from V and 5 bases from J, the junction kept 11 bases outside the gene matches. This CDR3 is built from 16 residues. CDR1 is LNHDA, CDR2 SQIVND, per germline (reference sequence). CDR3 DNA: TGTGCCAGTGGCCCACCTACGGGACTAGCGGACAATGAGCAGTTCTTC. Encoded protein: CASGPPTGLADNEQFF.

This clone was recorded only once. J is TRBJ1-5 and V is TRBV30; TRBD1 might be the D (5 bases). Deletions cut 0 bases from V and 7 bases from J, with 16 bases between. The CDR3 extends over 15 amino acids. Germline-derived CDR1 and CDR2 are GTSNPN and SVGIG (reference sequence). The CDR3 nucleotides read TGTGCCTGGAGTGTGCGGGGGAAAGGTGGGCAGCCCCAGCATTTT. Its protein product is CAWSVRGKGGQPQHF.

The V call is TRBV6-1, the J call TRBJ1-6, with D perhaps TRBD1 (6 bases). V gave up 2 bases and J gave up 7 bases, with 21 bases separating them. The CDR3 runs 18 residues. From germline, CDR1 is MNHNS and CDR2 SASEGT. CDR3 DNA sequence: TGTGCCAGCAGTGAATGGGGGAGACAGGCCAATTGGAATTCACCCCTCCACTTT. Its protein is CASSEWGRQANWNSPLHF.

The rearrangement joins TRBV18 to TRBJ2-5; no reliable D call. In germline, CDR1 is KGHSH, CDR2 LQKENI. This CDR3 is built from 15 residues. The germline V and J ends were trimmed by 2 bases and 1 base, with 11 bases remaining between them. Written as DNA, the CDR3 is TGTGCCAGCTCACCAGTTCGCACAGCCCAAGAGACCCAGTACTTC. Residues: CASSPVRTAQETQYF.